The text below deals with one T cell receptor beta chain. The sample comes from a study of blood T cell repertoires in COVID-19. Background on the study: Sites in the United States, Italy and Spain provided acute and convalescent COVID-19 samples. The analysed material was cDNA or gDNA that came from T cells, B-cell-depleted T cells, or PBMCs.

The V gene's germline CDR1 is MNHEY and CDR2 SVGAGI. The CDR3 has 13 residues. V trimming: 7 bases; J trimming: 3 bases; junction bases outside the gene matches: 4. The table came from immunoSEQ multiplex PCR; TCRdb's copy has only in-frame clones and leaves some out. This table holds over 45,000 clones, about 90% found once. The TCR originated in a man older than 75 in a cohort sampled during active COVID-19. The chain employs TRBV6-5 and TRBJ1-1; 8 bases agree with TRBD1. Sample: peripheral blood. As DNA, the CDR3 is TGTGCCAGCAAAAGGACAGGGCACACTGAAGCTTTCTTT. Amino acids: CASKRTGHTEAFF.